The 20 T cell receptor beta chains presented below share a single source sample, sequenced in a study of OX40 agonist ivuxolimab in advanced cancers. Method: immunoSEQ multiplex PCR; TCRdb's copy keeps in-frame clones and lacks some. The table has about 25,000 clones, about 85% seen once. The sequences come from CD4+ or CD8+ T cells sorted from blood, collected in a trial of the OX40 agonist ivuxolimab. These receptors were taken from an adult with an advanced solid tumor such as melanoma, head and neck, liver or kidney cancer.

This clone was seen more than once but under ten times. The chain recombines TRBV9 with TRBJ1-2; a weak D match, TRBD1 (6 bases). V lost 5 bases to trimming and J lost 8 bases, with 13 bases between them. Germline assignment: CDR1 SGDLS and CDR2 YYNGEE. This CDR3 spans 12 amino acids. The CDR3: CASSFGGRGYTF. The CDR3 DNA reads as TGTGCCAGCAGTTTCGGGGGCCGCGGCTACACCTTC.

The rearrangement uses TRBV27 and TRBJ2-1, with 9 nucleotides matching TRBD1. Germline V CDR1 and CDR2: MNHEY, SMNVEV (reference sequence). V lost 8 bases and J lost 8; bases outside the gene matches: 10. The CDR3 sequence is 14 residues long. CDR3 sequence reads: CASGNRGLADEQFF. CDR3 nucleotide sequence: TGTGCCAGCGGCAACAGGGGGCTTGCCGATGAGCAGTTCTTC.

The chain couples TRBV5-4 to TRBJ2-3; D gene uncertain. Trimming stripped 0 bases from V and 2 bases from J, with 7 bases between. CDR3 length equals 14 residues. Germline CDR1 reads SGHNT; CDR2 reads YYREEE (reference sequence). CDR3 loop: CASSLGRFTDTQYF. Here the CDR3 DNA reads TGTGCCAGCAGCTTGGGACGATTCACAGATACGCAGTATTTT.

V gene TRBV11-2 combines with J gene TRBJ2-7; D might be TRBD2 (7 bases). The germline V gene has CDR1 SGHAT and CDR2 FQNNGV. The CDR3 spans 14 residues. Trimming removed 4 bases at V and 1 base at J, with 11 bases between. CDR3 loop: CASSWGGSSYEQYF. Here the CDR3 DNA reads TGTGCCAGCAGCTGGGGGGGCAGTTCCTACGAGCAGTACTTC. Variable domain in full (rest from reference TRBV11-2 and TRBJ2-7): EAGVAQSPRYKIIEKRQSVAFWCNPISGHATLYWYQQILGQGPKLLIQFQNNGVVDDSQLPKDRFSAERLKGVDSTLKIQPAKLEDSAVYLCASSWGGSSYEQYFGPGTRLTVT.

The rearrangement joins TRBV7-6 to TRBJ1-1, with D possibly being TRBD1 (6 bases). Deletions cut 0 bases from V and 8 bases from J, with 13 bases between. Germline loops: CDR1 SGHVS, CDR2 FNYEAQ. The CDR3 is 14 residues long. This CDR3 reads CASSLAIGGQEAFF. The CDR3 nucleotides are TGTGCCAGCAGCTTAGCCATCGGGGGGCAGGAAGCTTTCTTT.

This chain links TRBV28 with TRBJ2-1; 7 bases agree with TRBD2. The CDR3 is made up of 18 amino acids. The trim removed 6 bases at V and 0 bases at J, leaving 14 bases unmatched. Germline CDR1 reads MDHEN; CDR2 reads SYDVKM. CDR3 in amino acids: CASRATTSRTSSYNEQFF. The CDR3 DNA reads TGTGCCAGCAGAGCAACCACCTCCCGGACTAGCTCCTACAATGAGCAGTTCTTC.

This chain connects TRBV11-2 to TRBJ1-2, with 9 bases lining up with TRBD1. V lost 1 base, J lost 5 bases, and 2 bases stayed unmatched. From germline, CDR1 is SGHAT and CDR2 FQNNGV. CDR3 length equals 14 residues. The CDR3 sequence is CASSLGTGVYGYTF. Written as DNA, the CDR3 is TGTGCCAGCAGCTTAGGGACAGGGGTTTATGGCTACACCTTC.

This rearrangement joins TRBV30 to TRBJ1-2; D uncertain. V was clipped by 4 bases and J by 4 bases, with 10 bases between them. Germline V gives CDR1 GTSNPN, CDR2 SVGIG (reference sequence). The CDR3 extends over 12 amino acids. CDR3 DNA sequence: TGTGCCTGGAAGCCAGGCCCCTATGGCTACACCTTC. It yields the protein CAWKPGPYGYTF.

The chain carries TRBV7-6 and TRBJ2-7, with 7 bases lining up with TRBD2. Trimming took 1 base from V and 5 from J; bases not matched to a gene: 8. This CDR3 contains 15 residues. Germline lookup yields CDR1 SGHVS and CDR2 FNYEAQ. The chain's CDR3 is CASSLVGGSIDEQYF. The CDR3 nucleotides are TGTGCCAGCAGCTTAGTGGGCGGGAGTATCGACGAGCAGTACTTC.

The rearrangement joins TRBV28 to TRBJ2-6; perhaps TRBD1 as D (6 bases). Germline assignment: CDR1 MDHEN and CDR2 SYDVKM. Trimming shortened V by 4 bases and J by 4 bases, and 14 bases separated the two germline ends. The CDR3 loop spans 16 amino acids. The CDR3 DNA reads as TGTGCCAGCAGTTCCCGCACAGGGCCCGGGGCCAACGTCCTGACTTTC. Translated, it gives CASSSRTGPGANVLTF.

The rearrangement uses TRBV29-1 and TRBJ1-2, with 7 positions matching TRBD1. The CDR3 is made up of 14 amino acids. J gave up 5 bases and V 0 bases, and 6 bases lay outside the gene matches. Germline CDR1 reads SQVTM; CDR2 reads ANQGSEA. The CDR3, as DNA: TGCAGCGTTGAAGATTGGGACAGTCAATATGGCTACACCTTC. Translating gives CSVEDWDSQYGYTF.

V gene TRBV5-4 combines with J gene TRBJ2-5; D is unresolved. Germline CDR1 reads SGHNT; CDR2 reads YYREEE (reference sequence). The V end was cut by 1 base, the J end by 1 base, with 8 bases between. The CDR3 is 14 amino acids. The CDR3 spells CASSLRSLQETQYF. The CDR3, as DNA: TGTGCCAGCAGCTTGAGGTCTCTCCAAGAGACCCAGTACTTC.

V and J are TRBV28 and TRBJ2-7, with 9 bases matching TRBD2. Germline lookup yields CDR1 MDHEN and CDR2 SYDVKM. This CDR3 contains 15 residues. V shed 9 bases and J 3 bases; nucleotides not matched to a gene: 12. CDR3 nucleotides: TGTGCCAGTGAGTCATTAGCGGGAGAGGGCTACGAGCAGTACTTC. This gives the protein CASESLAGEGYEQYF.

The chain joins TRBV4-1 to TRBJ2-1; D gene ambiguous. Germline V CDR1 and CDR2: MGHRA, YSYEKL. There are 15 residues in the CDR3. Trimming cost V 3 bases and J 5 bases, with 14 bases left between them. The CDR3 nucleotides are TGCGCCAGCAGCCAGATCCTAAATAACCACAATGAGCAGTTCTTC. Translating gives CASSQILNNHNEQFF.

This clone was detected only once. Other DNA sequences in this specimen translate into the identical CDR3. The chain uses TRBV11-2 and TRBJ1-6; D remains ambiguous. The germline V and J ends were trimmed by 5 bases and 5 bases, with 10 bases remaining between them. The CDR3 runs to 14 residues. Germline-derived CDR1 and CDR2 are SGHAT and FQNNGV. The CDR3 is CASSRVGNNSPLHF. The CDR3 nucleotides read TGTGCCAGCAGCCGGGTAGGGAATAATTCACCCCTCCACTTT.

As regards this clone: A junction boundary mismatches the germline segment, possibly from a read error. This chain links TRBV27 with TRBJ2-1; D possibly matches TRBD1 or TRBD2 (5 bases each). Per the germline V gene, CDR1 is MNHEY and CDR2 is SMNVEV (reference sequence). CDR3 length: 15 residues. DNA for the CDR3: TGTGCCGGCAGTTTTGAGGGGTCTCTCTACAATGAGCAGTTCTTC. It codes for CAGSFEGSLYNEQFF.

The CDR3 reads CASSQAGLAGVQDTQYF. CDR3 DNA sequence: TGTGCCAGCAGCCAAGCCGGACTAGCGGGAGTTCAAGATACGCAGTATTTT. V usage is TRBV4-2 and J usage is TRBJ2-3, with TRBD2 matching over 13 bases. The V gene end was trimmed by 1 base and the J gene end by 5 bases; junction bases not matched to a gene: 6. Germline CDR1 LGHNA, CDR2 YNFKEQ. The CDR3 sequence is 17 residues long.

This chain links TRBV10-3 with TRBJ1-6, with D perhaps matching TRBD1 (6 bases). V was pared by 11 bases and J by 3 bases, with 20 bases between. The CDR3 has 16 residues. The germline V gene has CDR1 ENHRY and CDR2 SYGVKD. In DNA, the CDR3 is TGTGCCGTCTCCAGGGGTGACCCAATCTATAATTCACCCCTCCACTTT. Translated: CAVSRGDPIYNSPLHF.

V gene TRBV28 combines with J gene TRBJ1-1; 8 bases line up with TRBD1. The V segment lost 5 bases and the J segment 8 bases; nucleotides outside the gene matches: 4. The germline V gene encodes CDR1 MDHEN and CDR2 SYDVKM. The CDR3 length is 12 residues. The chain's CDR3 is CASSLGQGEAFF. For the CDR3, the DNA is TGTGCCAGCAGTCTTGGACAGGGAGAAGCTTTCTTT.

In its sample, this clone was seen a few times. CDR3 in amino acids: CASSLRTVNSPLHF. The CDR3, as DNA: TGTGCCAGCAGTCTGAGGACAGTTAATTCACCCCTCCACTTT. The chain is built from TRBV4-2 and TRBJ1-6, with D possibly being TRBD1 (6 bases). V lost 6 bases and J 6 bases, leaving 12 bases between the germline ends. This CDR3 contains 14 residues. Germline assignment: CDR1 LGHNA and CDR2 YNFKEQ.